This T cell receptor beta chain is from a study of blood T cell repertoires in COVID-19. Study overall: Some COVID-19 samples were acute and others convalescent; all came from the United States, Italy and Spain. PBMCs, B-cell-depleted T cells, or T cells were the source of the cDNA or gDNA that made up the material.

As regards this clone: One end of the junction fails to match germline, which may point to a read error.

Under the authors' procedure: Amplified reference gene primers provided the basis for estimating nucleated cell counts. Repertoires were generated with immunoSEQ multiplex PCR, while TCRdb's copy carries only in-frame clones and drops some. D and trimming come from the DNA, and the V and J calls and clone size come from that table. The data hold around 260,000 clones, with about 88% observed a single time. Sequencing input: peripheral blood. The receptor's source is a man between 60 and 75 years old who had recovered from COVID-19.

CDR3 bases: TGTGCCACCAGGAGCGGGGACAGGTTAGACTTT. As protein: CATRSGDRLDF. The chain links TRBV15 to TRBJ1-1; 8 bases agree with TRBD1. Germline assignment: CDR1 LNHNV and CDR2 YYDKDF (reference sequence). The CDR3 totals 11 residues.